Listed below are T cell receptor beta chains from one sample, sequenced in a study of read filtering for tumor transcriptome and immune sequencing. MiXCR, applied by TCRdb to the reads, yields one record per CDR3 protein. This sample yields approximately 41,000 distinct CDR3 sequences, of which roughly 13% are seen a single time; approximately 31% belongs to the top ten. The source material was a population of CD138-negative cells sorted from bone marrow. The origin of the receptors is a donor over 35 with multiple myeloma. CDR3s include the opening cysteine and the closing phenylalanine or tryptophan. Fields, in order: clone size, CDR3 length, J gene, D gene, V gene, CDR3 DNA, CDR3 protein. A D gene is named only where the DNA matches it firmly. The size field is filled for only some rows; it gives once, few, many or a size class.

abundance: .
len: 11
j_gene: TRBJ2-1
d_gene: .
v_gene: TRBV30
CDR3nt: TGTGCCTGGGGAGGACCCTCTAAGCAGTTCTTC
CDR3aa: CAWGGPSKQFF

abundance: many
len: 16
j_gene: TRBJ2-1
d_gene: TRBD2
v_gene: TRBV7-2
CDR3nt: TGTGCCAGCAGCTTGGGGGGGGTAGTTTCGCGAAATGAGCAGTTCTTC
CDR3aa: CASSLGGVVSRNEQFF

abundance: many
len: 18
j_gene: TRBJ2-5
d_gene: TRBD1
v_gene: TRBV20-1
CDR3nt: TGCAGTGCCCGGGGGACAGGGCTCACGATCGGCGGCCAAGAGACCCAGTACTTC
CDR3aa: CSARGTGLTIGGQETQYF

abundance: many
len: 16
j_gene: TRBJ1-2
d_gene: TRBD1
v_gene: TRBV4-1
CDR3nt: TGCGCCAGCAGCCAAATTGGGACAGGAGTTAACTATGGCTACACCTTC
CDR3aa: CASSQIGTGVNYGYTF

abundance: .
len: 13
j_gene: TRBJ2-1
d_gene: TRBD2
v_gene: TRBV29-1
CDR3nt: TGCAGCGTTGATGATCTAGCGGCAAATGAGCAGTTCTTC
CDR3aa: CSVDDLAANEQFF

abundance: many
len: 11
j_gene: TRBJ2-5
d_gene: .
v_gene: TRBV20-1
CDR3nt: TGCAGTGCTCAGGGTCGGGAGACCCAGTACTTC
CDR3aa: CSAQGRETQYF

abundance: many
len: 15
j_gene: TRBJ2-3
d_gene: TRBD1
v_gene: TRBV6-4
CDR3nt: TGTGCCAGCAGTGACGGGGCAGGGGGCATGGTTACGCAGTATTTT
CDR3aa: CASSDGAGGMVTQYF

abundance: many
len: 12
j_gene: TRBJ2-7
d_gene: TRBD2
v_gene: TRBV12-3/TRBV12-4
CDR3nt: TGTGCCAGCAGACCTGGGGGGGGCGAGCAGTACTTC
CDR3aa: CASRPGGGEQYF

abundance: many
len: 15
j_gene: TRBJ2-1
d_gene: .
v_gene: TRBV5-1
CDR3nt: TGCGCCAGCAGCGGGACACCCTCGGGCTACAATGAGCAGTTCTTC
CDR3aa: CASSGTPSGYNEQFF

abundance: .
len: 15
j_gene: TRBJ2-1
d_gene: .
v_gene: TRBV6-5
CDR3nt: TGTGCCAGCAGTTACCGGCGGTCTCTATACAATGAGCAGTTCTTC
CDR3aa: CASSYRRSLYNEQFF

abundance: many
len: 11
j_gene: TRBJ1-1
d_gene: .
v_gene: TRBV28
CDR3nt: TGTGCCAGCAGTTTATCGGCTGAAGCTTTCTTT
CDR3aa: CASSLSAEAFF

abundance: many
len: 16
j_gene: TRBJ2-1
d_gene: TRBD2
v_gene: TRBV20-1
CDR3nt: TGCAGTGCCCCCCCCGCAAGGGAGGGCCGCTACAATGAGCAGTTCTTC
CDR3aa: CSAPPAREGRYNEQFF

abundance: many
len: 15
j_gene: TRBJ2-1
d_gene: .
v_gene: TRBV7-3
CDR3nt: TGTGCCAGCAGCCCCGACGGGCGGTCCTACAATGAGCAGTTCTTC
CDR3aa: CASSPDGRSYNEQFF

abundance: many
len: 16
j_gene: TRBJ2-2
d_gene: .
v_gene: TRBV9
CDR3nt: TGTGCCAGCAGCGTAGGGGCATTGAGGAACACCGGGGAGCTGTTTTTT
CDR3aa: CASSVGALRNTGELFF

abundance: many
len: 14
j_gene: TRBJ2-7
d_gene: .
v_gene: TRBV28
CDR3nt: TGTGCCAGCAGTTTAAAGCAGGGTATTTACGAGCAGTACTTC
CDR3aa: CASSLKQGIYEQYF

abundance: many
len: 17
j_gene: TRBJ2-5
d_gene: TRBD2
v_gene: TRBV6-5
CDR3nt: TGTGCCAGCAGTTACTTCAATCCGGGACTAGCGTCAGAGACCCAGTACTTC
CDR3aa: CASSYFNPGLASETQYF

abundance: .
len: 15
j_gene: TRBJ2-5
d_gene: .
v_gene: TRBV10-3
CDR3nt: TGTGCCATCAGTGGATTGGGCTCATACGGGGAGACCCAGTACTTC
CDR3aa: CAISGLGSYGETQYF

abundance: many
len: 17
j_gene: TRBJ2-1
d_gene: TRBD2
v_gene: TRBV12-3/TRBV12-4
CDR3nt: TGTGCCAGCAGTCACGGGGGGGGTCTCCATTCCTACAATGAGCAGTTCTTC
CDR3aa: CASSHGGGLHSYNEQFF

abundance: many
len: 14
j_gene: TRBJ1-1
d_gene: .
v_gene: TRBV3-1
CDR3nt: TGTGCCAGCAGCCAGAGAACAGGTAACACTGAAGCTTTCTTT
CDR3aa: CASSQRTGNTEAFF

abundance: many
len: 15
j_gene: TRBJ1-1
d_gene: .
v_gene: TRBV19
CDR3nt: TGTGCCAGTAGTATACGGAGGGCAATGAACACTGAAGCTTTCTTT
CDR3aa: CASSIRRAMNTEAFF

abundance: many
len: 14
j_gene: TRBJ1-1
d_gene: .
v_gene: TRBV29-1
CDR3nt: TGCAGCGGGGTGAAAAACGGGATGAACACTGAAGCTTTCTTT
CDR3aa: CSGVKNGMNTEAFF

abundance: many
len: 17
j_gene: TRBJ1-5
d_gene: .
v_gene: TRBV29-1
CDR3nt: TGCAGCGTTCTGAGAGGCGGGACAAAGTATAGCAATCAGCCCCAGCATTTT
CDR3aa: CSVLRGGTKYSNQPQHF

abundance: many
len: 13
j_gene: TRBJ2-7
d_gene: TRBD2
v_gene: TRBV20-1
CDR3nt: TGCAGTGCCCAGCGGGAGGAGACGTACGAGCAGTACTTC
CDR3aa: CSAQREETYEQYF

abundance: many
len: 16
j_gene: TRBJ2-5
d_gene: TRBD2
v_gene: TRBV27
CDR3nt: TGTGCCAGCAGTTTCATGACTAGCGGGAGTCCAGAGACCCAGTACTTC
CDR3aa: CASSFMTSGSPETQYF

abundance: many
len: 13
j_gene: TRBJ1-4
d_gene: .
v_gene: TRBV18
CDR3nt: TGTGCCAGCTCACGCGGCTGGGATGAAAAACTGTTTTTT
CDR3aa: CASSRGWDEKLFF

abundance: many
len: 14
j_gene: TRBJ2-2
d_gene: .
v_gene: TRBV5-1
CDR3nt: TGCGCCACAAGACAGACTACGAACACCGGGGAGCTGTTTTTT
CDR3aa: CATRQTTNTGELFF

abundance: many
len: 12
j_gene: TRBJ2-5
d_gene: .
v_gene: TRBV2
CDR3nt: TGTGCCAGCAATGATGGGGTTGAGACCCAGTACTTC
CDR3aa: CASNDGVETQYF

abundance: many
len: 16
j_gene: TRBJ1-1
d_gene: .
v_gene: TRBV11-2
CDR3nt: TGTGCCAGCAGCTTAAGTCCGTCGGACAAGGTCACTGAAGCTTTCTTT
CDR3aa: CASSLSPSDKVTEAFF

abundance: many
len: 15
j_gene: TRBJ2-6
d_gene: .
v_gene: TRBV10-3
CDR3nt: TGTGCCATCAGCCTCGACAGGAGTGGGGCCAACGTCCTGACTTTC
CDR3aa: CAISLDRSGANVLTF

abundance: .
len: 13
j_gene: TRBJ1-3
d_gene: .
v_gene: TRBV29-1
CDR3nt: TGCAGCGTTGTACAGTTCAGCGGAAACACCATATATTTT
CDR3aa: CSVVQFSGNTIYF

abundance: many
len: 11
j_gene: TRBJ1-1
d_gene: .
v_gene: TRBV5-6
CDR3nt: TGTGCCAGCAGCTTGGATCGAGAAGCTTTCTTT
CDR3aa: CASSLDREAFF

abundance: many
len: 17
j_gene: TRBJ2-5
d_gene: .
v_gene: TRBV6-5
CDR3nt: TGTGCCAGCAGTTTGTTCCCCCCCGGGGGAGGACAAGAGACCCAGTACTTC
CDR3aa: CASSLFPPGGGQETQYF

abundance: many
len: 13
j_gene: TRBJ2-5
d_gene: TRBD1
v_gene: TRBV7-2
CDR3nt: TGTGCCAGCAGCCAGGGACAGGAAGAGACCCAGTACTTC
CDR3aa: CASSQGQEETQYF

abundance: many
len: 16
j_gene: TRBJ2-1
d_gene: .
v_gene: TRBV6-5
CDR3nt: TGTGCCAGCAGACCCTTTACAGCTGCTCCCTACAATGAGCAGTTCTTC
CDR3aa: CASRPFTAAPYNEQFF

abundance: many
len: 16
j_gene: TRBJ2-2
d_gene: .
v_gene: TRBV28
CDR3nt: TGTGCCAGCAGGTTTATAAGAAGGGGTTACACCGGGGAGCTGTTTTTT
CDR3aa: CASRFIRRGYTGELFF

abundance: .
len: 12
j_gene: TRBJ2-1
d_gene: .
v_gene: TRBV29-1
CDR3nt: TGCAGCGTTGATGCGGAAGCGAGTAAGCAGTTCTTC
CDR3aa: CSVDAEASKQFF

abundance: many
len: 13
j_gene: TRBJ2-7
d_gene: .
v_gene: TRBV28
CDR3nt: TGTGCCAGCAAAAGTGGTTCCGGGGGTGAACAGTACTTC
CDR3aa: CASKSGSGGEQYF

abundance: .
len: 13
j_gene: TRBJ2-7
d_gene: TRBD1
v_gene: TRBV28
CDR3nt: TGTGCCACCTACAGGGGGTCCCCCTACGAGCATTGCTTC
CDR3aa: CATYRGSPYEHCF

abundance: many
len: 15
j_gene: TRBJ1-5
d_gene: .
v_gene: TRBV12-3/TRBV12-4
CDR3nt: TGTGCCAGCAGTCTGTATTCGGGGACCAATCAGCCCCAGCATTTT
CDR3aa: CASSLYSGTNQPQHF

abundance: many
len: 15
j_gene: TRBJ2-7
d_gene: TRBD1
v_gene: TRBV4-3
CDR3nt: TGCGCCAGCAGCCCACGTTGGGACAGAACCTACGAGCAGTACTTC
CDR3aa: CASSPRWDRTYEQYF

abundance: many
len: 16
j_gene: TRBJ2-3
d_gene: TRBD2
v_gene: TRBV5-1
CDR3nt: TGCGCCAGCAGCTTGGAGACTAGCGGGACTGAGCGTACGCAGTATTTT
CDR3aa: CASSLETSGTERTQYF

abundance: few
len: 17
j_gene: TRBJ2-1
d_gene: TRBD2
v_gene: TRBV3-1
CDR3nt: TGTGCCAGCAGCGCCGGACTAGCGGCGATTAGCCACAATGAGCAGTTCTTC
CDR3aa: CASSAGLAAISHNEQFF

abundance: many
len: 14
j_gene: TRBJ1-5
d_gene: TRBD1
v_gene: TRBV20-1
CDR3nt: TGCAGTGCACAACAGGGGGTCGTCAATCAGCCCCAGCATTTT
CDR3aa: CSAQQGVVNQPQHF

abundance: many
len: 13
j_gene: TRBJ1-5
d_gene: TRBD1
v_gene: TRBV19
CDR3nt: TGTGCCACTACGGGACAGGGGAATCAGCCCCAGCATTTT
CDR3aa: CATTGQGNQPQHF

abundance: .
len: 14
j_gene: TRBJ1-1
d_gene: .
v_gene: TRBV27
CDR3nt: TGTGCCAGCGGTAAAAGAGGGACGAACACTGAAGCTCTCTTT
CDR3aa: CASGKRGTNTEALF

abundance: .
len: 15
j_gene: TRBJ1-2
d_gene: .
v_gene: TRBV12-3/TRBV12-4
CDR3nt: TGTGCCAGCACACCCCGGGGGGGAATGTTCTATGGCTACACCTTC
CDR3aa: CASTPRGGMFYGYTF

abundance: many
len: 16
j_gene: TRBJ2-1
d_gene: TRBD2
v_gene: TRBV20-1
CDR3nt: TGCAGTGCTAGAGATCAAGAGACTAGCGATTACAATGAGCAGTTCTTC
CDR3aa: CSARDQETSDYNEQFF

abundance: many
len: 14
j_gene: TRBJ2-7
d_gene: TRBD1
v_gene: TRBV7-9
CDR3nt: TGTGCCAGCAGCTCTACAACGGACAGGGGCGAGCAGTACTTC
CDR3aa: CASSSTTDRGEQYF

abundance: many
len: 14
j_gene: TRBJ2-7
d_gene: TRBD1
v_gene: TRBV5-5
CDR3nt: TGTGCCAGCAGCGGCGGGACAGGGGGCTACGAGCAGTACTTC
CDR3aa: CASSGGTGGYEQYF

abundance: .
len: 15
j_gene: TRBJ2-7
d_gene: .
v_gene: TRBV7-9
CDR3nt: TGTGCCAGTAGCTTATCTGGCGCAAACTCCTACGAGCAGTACTTC
CDR3aa: CASSLSGANSYEQYF

abundance: .
len: 14
j_gene: TRBJ2-3
d_gene: .
v_gene: TRBV20-1
CDR3nt: TGCAGTGCACGGGGGTCAGGGAGCAGGAGAGAGGAGGTTTTT
CDR3aa: CSARGSGSRREEVF

abundance: many
len: 13
j_gene: TRBJ2-7
d_gene: .
v_gene: TRBV21-1
CDR3nt: TGTGCCAGCAGCATCCAGGGGGATTACGAGCAGTACTTC
CDR3aa: CASSIQGDYEQYF

abundance: many
len: 13
j_gene: TRBJ2-6
d_gene: .
v_gene: TRBV7-8
CDR3nt: TGTGCCAGCAGCCAGCCTGGGGCCAACGTCCTGACTTTC
CDR3aa: CASSQPGANVLTF